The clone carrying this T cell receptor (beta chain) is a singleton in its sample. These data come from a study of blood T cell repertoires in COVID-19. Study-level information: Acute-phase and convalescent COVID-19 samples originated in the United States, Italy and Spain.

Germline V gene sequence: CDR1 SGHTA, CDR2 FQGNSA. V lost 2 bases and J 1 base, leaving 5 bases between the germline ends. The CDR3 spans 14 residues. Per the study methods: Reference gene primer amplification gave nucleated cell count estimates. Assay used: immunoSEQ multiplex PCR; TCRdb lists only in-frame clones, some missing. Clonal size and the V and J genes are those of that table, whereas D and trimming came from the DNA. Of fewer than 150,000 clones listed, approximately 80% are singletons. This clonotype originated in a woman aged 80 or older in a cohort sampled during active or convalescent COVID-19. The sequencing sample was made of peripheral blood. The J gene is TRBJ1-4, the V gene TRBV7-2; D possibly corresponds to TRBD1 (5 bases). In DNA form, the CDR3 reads TGTGCCAGCAGCTTACAGGGAACTAATGAAAAACTGTTTTTT. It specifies CASSLQGTNEKLFF.